This T cell receptor beta chain was profiled in a study of post-analysis software for immune sequencing data. About the study: Patients had relapsing-remitting, secondary progressive or progressive-relapsing multiple sclerosis; some lacked subtype.

This clonotype was observed a handful of times. Its target is unknown. Study results and caveats: The authors found that F measure strongly co-clustered same-batch samples. Roughly five TRBV segments appeared more often in patients than in controls, and TRBV5-6, TRBV5-1 and TRBV20-1 were among these. Controls had significantly higher normalized Chao1 diversity than multiple sclerosis patients.

Trimming shortened V by 4 bases and J by 3 bases, and 16 bases separated the two germline ends. The CDR3 has 15 residues. The germline V gene encodes CDR1 SGHDN and CDR2 FVKESK. cDNA libraries of TCR beta carried unique molecular identifiers. The T cell input of roughly 0.95 to 10 million gave around 540,000 cDNA molecules. TCRdb called the PCR reads again in MiXCR, with one record for every CDR3 protein. The sample yields roughly 540,000 distinct CDR3 sequences, roughly 34% seen once. This receptor was obtained from a girl younger than 18 with multiple sclerosis. The sequenced material came from blood. The gene calls are TRBV14 and TRBJ2-7, with D maybe TRBD1 (6 bases). The CDR3 here is CASSRRDRPYYEQYF. As DNA, the CDR3 is TGTGCCAGCAGCCGACGAGACAGGCCATACTACGAGCAGTACTTC.